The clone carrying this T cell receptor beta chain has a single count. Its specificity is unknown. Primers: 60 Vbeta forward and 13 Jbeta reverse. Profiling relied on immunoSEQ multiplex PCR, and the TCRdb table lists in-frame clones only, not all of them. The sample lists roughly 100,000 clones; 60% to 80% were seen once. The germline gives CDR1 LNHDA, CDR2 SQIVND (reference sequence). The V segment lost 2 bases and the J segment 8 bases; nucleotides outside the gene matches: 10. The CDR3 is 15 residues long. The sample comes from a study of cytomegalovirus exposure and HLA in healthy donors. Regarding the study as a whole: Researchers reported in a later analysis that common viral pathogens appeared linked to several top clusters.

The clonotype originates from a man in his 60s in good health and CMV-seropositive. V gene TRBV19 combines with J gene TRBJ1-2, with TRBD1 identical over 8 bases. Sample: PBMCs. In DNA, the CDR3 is TGTGCCAGTAGTATAATAGAGACAGGGGATTGGGGCTACACCTTC. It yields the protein CASSIIETGDWGYTF. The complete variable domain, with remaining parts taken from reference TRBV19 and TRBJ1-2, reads DGGITQSPKYLFRKEGQNVTLSCEQNLNHDAMYWYRQDPGQGLRLIYYSQIVNDFQKGDIAEGYSVSREKKESFPLTVTSAQKNPTAFYLCASSIIETGDWGYTFGSGTRLTVV.